The rows below give T cell receptor beta chains drawn from one sample of a study of Ad26.COV2.S vaccination and SARS-CoV-2 variants. TCRdb's copy holds only in-frame clones and misses some; the assay was immunoSEQ multiplex PCR. The sample shows some 370,000 clones, 83% of them seen only once. The sample here was peripheral blood, taken in a trial of Ad26.COV2.S vaccine versus placebo. The receptors derive from a person between 18 and 59 years old who received the Ad26.COV2.S COVID-19 vaccine or a placebo. Both conserved end residues are part of each CDR3. A D gene is named only where the DNA matches it firmly. Clone size, where shown, is once, few, many, or a class for clones that have expanded.

v_gene: TRBV11-3
abundance: NA
j_gene: TRBJ2-7
d_gene: TRBD1
CDR3aa: CASSLRGTGAGRREQYF
CDR3nt: TGTGCCAGCAGCTTAAGGGGGACAGGCGCGGGTCGGCGGGAGCAGTACTTC

v_gene: TRBV11-2
abundance: few
j_gene: TRBJ1-3
d_gene: NA
CDR3aa: CASSTQLFSGNTIYF
CDR3nt: TGTGCCAGCAGCACACAGTTATTCTCTGGAAACACCATATATTTT

v_gene: TRBV6-5
abundance: NA
j_gene: TRBJ1-6
d_gene: NA
CDR3aa: CASSSTAYNSPLHF
CDR3nt: TGTGCCAGCAGTTCGACAGCTTATAATTCACCCCTCCACTTT

v_gene: TRBV5-6
abundance: once
j_gene: TRBJ1-5
d_gene: TRBD1
CDR3aa: CASSFQDRVNQPQHF
CDR3nt: TGTGCCAGCAGCTTTCAGGACAGGGTAAATCAGCCCCAGCATTTT

v_gene: TRBV6-4
abundance: NA
j_gene: TRBJ1-1
d_gene: NA
CDR3aa: CASSDSSGGVRGKEAFF
CDR3nt: TGTGCCAGCAGTGACTCGAGCGGTGGGGTCAGGGGAAAGGAAGCTTTCTTT

v_gene: TRBV6-2/TRBV6-3
abundance: NA
j_gene: TRBJ1-6
d_gene: TRBD1
CDR3aa: CASSPGQGHSPLHF
CDR3nt: TGTGCCAGCAGCCCGGGACAGGGACATTCACCCCTCCACTTT

v_gene: TRBV4-1
abundance: NA
j_gene: TRBJ2-5
d_gene: NA
CDR3aa: CASSRRPRETQYF
CDR3nt: TGCGCCAGCAGCCGACGACCGCGGGAGACCCAGTACTTC

v_gene: TRBV7-6
abundance: NA
j_gene: TRBJ1-3
d_gene: NA
CDR3aa: CASRPLRGARGGNTIYF
CDR3nt: TGTGCCAGCAGGCCCCTACGGGGGGCAAGAGGTGGAAACACCATATATTTT

v_gene: TRBV7-8
abundance: NA
j_gene: TRBJ2-5
d_gene: TRBD2
CDR3aa: CASSWGAGGRETQYF
CDR3nt: TGTGCCAGCAGCTGGGGAGCGGGGGGGCGTGAGACCCAGTACTTC

v_gene: TRBV28
abundance: NA
j_gene: TRBJ1-2
d_gene: NA
CDR3aa: CASSNRRDSYGYTF
CDR3nt: TGTGCCAGCAGTAACCGACGGGATTCTTATGGCTACACCTTC

v_gene: TRBV27
abundance: NA
j_gene: TRBJ2-7
d_gene: NA
CDR3aa: CASSFGGPSEQYF
CDR3nt: TGTGCCAGCAGTTTCGGGGGGCCTAGCGAGCAGTACTTC

v_gene: TRBV11-3
abundance: NA
j_gene: TRBJ2-1
d_gene: NA
CDR3aa: CASSLAGSSYNEQFF
CDR3nt: TGTGCCAGCAGCTTAGCGGGGAGCTCCTACAATGAGCAGTTCTTC

v_gene: TRBV5-4
abundance: NA
j_gene: TRBJ2-4
d_gene: NA
CDR3aa: CASSTGQRDIQYF
CDR3nt: TGTGCCAGCAGCACTGGACAAAGGGACATTCAGTACTTC

v_gene: TRBV24-1
abundance: NA
j_gene: TRBJ2-1
d_gene: TRBD2
CDR3aa: CATSDLERGLAGGRNEQFF
CDR3nt: TGTGCCACCAGTGATTTGGAAAGGGGGCTAGCGGGGGGCCGAAATGAGCAGTTCTTC

v_gene: TRBV7-9
abundance: NA
j_gene: TRBJ2-2
d_gene: NA
CDR3aa: CASSLVVRDAGELFF
CDR3nt: TGTGCCAGCAGCTTAGTAGTGCGGGATGCCGGGGAGCTGTTTTTT

v_gene: TRBV5-4
abundance: NA
j_gene: TRBJ2-7
d_gene: NA
CDR3aa: CASRRDGPYEQYF
CDR3nt: TGTGCCAGCCGGCGGGACGGTCCCTACGAGCAGTACTTC

v_gene: TRBV24-1
abundance: NA
j_gene: TRBJ2-4
d_gene: NA
CDR3aa: CATSDGPEDIQYF
CDR3nt: TGTGCCACCAGTGATGGCCCTGAGGACATTCAGTACTTC

v_gene: TRBV6-2/TRBV6-3
abundance: NA
j_gene: TRBJ2-3
d_gene: TRBD2
CDR3aa: CASRRKTSGTDTQYF
CDR3nt: TGTGCCAGCCGCCGCAAGACTAGCGGCACAGATACGCAGTATTTT

v_gene: TRBV24-1
abundance: NA
j_gene: TRBJ2-2
d_gene: NA
CDR3aa: CATSDPGAGELFF
CDR3nt: TGTGCCACCAGTGATCCCGGGGCCGGGGAGCTGTTTTTT

v_gene: TRBV6-2/TRBV6-3
abundance: NA
j_gene: TRBJ2-4
d_gene: NA
CDR3aa: CASSYGPSLNIQYF
CDR3nt: TGTGCCAGCAGTTACGGGCCCTCCCTAAACATTCAGTACTTC

v_gene: TRBV12-5
abundance: NA
j_gene: TRBJ2-7
d_gene: TRBD1
CDR3aa: CASGLTGQREQYF
CDR3nt: TGTGCTAGTGGTTTGACGGGACAGCGCGAGCAGTACTTC

v_gene: TRBV6-6
abundance: NA
j_gene: TRBJ2-7
d_gene: TRBD2
CDR3aa: CASSSSSGRAGEQYF
CDR3nt: TGTGCCAGCAGTTCTTCTAGTGGGAGGGCGGGCGAGCAGTACTTC

v_gene: TRBV6-5
abundance: NA
j_gene: TRBJ1-2
d_gene: NA
CDR3aa: CASTPGYYGYTF
CDR3nt: TGTGCCAGCACCCCCGGGTACTATGGCTACACCTTC

v_gene: TRBV6-6
abundance: once
j_gene: TRBJ2-6
d_gene: TRBD1
CDR3aa: CASRPGQGAGANVLTF
CDR3nt: TGTGCCAGCAGACCAGGACAGGGGGCCGGGGCCAACGTCCTGACTTTC

v_gene: TRBV25-1
abundance: NA
j_gene: TRBJ2-6
d_gene: NA
CDR3aa: CASSEFGSTRSGANVLTF
CDR3nt: TGTGCCAGCAGTGAATTTGGCTCAACCCGCTCTGGGGCCAACGTCCTGACTTTC

v_gene: TRBV27
abundance: NA
j_gene: TRBJ2-7
d_gene: TRBD2
CDR3aa: CASSFSGAYEQYF
CDR3nt: TGTGCCAGCAGTTTTAGCGGGGCTTACGAGCAGTACTTC

v_gene: TRBV4-3
abundance: NA
j_gene: TRBJ2-3
d_gene: NA
CDR3aa: CASSQDWATSFADTQYF
CDR3nt: TGCGCCAGCAGCCAAGATTGGGCAACTAGTTTCGCAGATACGCAGTATTTT

v_gene: TRBV7-9
abundance: once
j_gene: TRBJ1-4
d_gene: NA
CDR3aa: CASSLISQPETEKLFF
CDR3nt: TGTGCCAGCAGCTTGATATCACAGCCAGAGACTGAAAAACTGTTTTTT

v_gene: TRBV5-1
abundance: once
j_gene: TRBJ2-1
d_gene: NA
CDR3aa: CASTPRAGNSYNEQFF
CDR3nt: TGCGCCAGCACCCCGAGGGCGGGGAACTCCTACAATGAGCAGTTCTTC

v_gene: TRBV5-1
abundance: NA
j_gene: TRBJ1-1
d_gene: NA
CDR3aa: CASSPGGLSGAFF
CDR3nt: TGCGCCAGCAGCCCGGGGGGTTTATCGGGAGCTTTCTTT

v_gene: TRBV7-3
abundance: NA
j_gene: TRBJ1-1
d_gene: TRBD1
CDR3aa: CASSLDRGALKLF
CDR3nt: TGTGCCAGCAGCCTAGACAGGGGAGCGCTTAAGCTCTTT

v_gene: TRBV5-6
abundance: few
j_gene: TRBJ1-3
d_gene: NA
CDR3aa: CASSPWVGRRNTIYF
CDR3nt: TGTGCCAGCAGCCCATGGGTGGGCCGGAGGAACACCATATATTTT

v_gene: TRBV11-2
abundance: NA
j_gene: TRBJ2-5
d_gene: NA
CDR3aa: CASRRGETQYF
CDR3nt: TGTGCCAGCAGGAGGGGAGAGACCCAGTACTTC

v_gene: TRBV4-1
abundance: NA
j_gene: TRBJ1-5
d_gene: NA
CDR3aa: CASSQPGRANQPQHF
CDR3nt: TGCGCCAGCAGCCAACCTGGGAGGGCGAATCAGCCCCAGCATTTT

v_gene: TRBV6-6
abundance: NA
j_gene: TRBJ1-5
d_gene: NA
CDR3aa: CASSLSGVSSNQPQHF
CDR3nt: TGTGCCAGCAGTTTATCAGGGGTCTCTAGCAATCAGCCCCAGCATTTT

v_gene: TRBV6-2/TRBV6-3
abundance: NA
j_gene: TRBJ1-2
d_gene: NA
CDR3aa: CASSYSPGGLGYTF
CDR3nt: TGTGCCAGCAGTTACTCTCCCGGGGGCCTCGGCTACACCTTC

v_gene: TRBV4-3
abundance: NA
j_gene: TRBJ1-1
d_gene: NA
CDR3aa: CASSQVGRPEAFF
CDR3nt: TGCGCCAGCAGCCAAGTCGGCAGGCCTGAAGCTTTCTTT

v_gene: TRBV5-4
abundance: NA
j_gene: TRBJ1-2
d_gene: NA
CDR3aa: CASTKGKGGYTF
CDR3nt: TGTGCCAGCACGAAGGGGAAGGGTGGCTACACCTTC

v_gene: TRBV6-2/TRBV6-3
abundance: once
j_gene: TRBJ1-5
d_gene: NA
CDR3aa: CASSYSGVSQPQHF
CDR3nt: TGTGCCAGCAGTTACTCGGGGGTAAGCCAGCCCCAGCATTTT

v_gene: TRBV7-4
abundance: NA
j_gene: TRBJ1-4
d_gene: NA
CDR3aa: CASSARDTVLIATNEKLFF
CDR3nt: TGTGCCAGCAGCGCCCGGGACACCGTATTAATTGCAACTAATGAAAAACTGTTTTTT